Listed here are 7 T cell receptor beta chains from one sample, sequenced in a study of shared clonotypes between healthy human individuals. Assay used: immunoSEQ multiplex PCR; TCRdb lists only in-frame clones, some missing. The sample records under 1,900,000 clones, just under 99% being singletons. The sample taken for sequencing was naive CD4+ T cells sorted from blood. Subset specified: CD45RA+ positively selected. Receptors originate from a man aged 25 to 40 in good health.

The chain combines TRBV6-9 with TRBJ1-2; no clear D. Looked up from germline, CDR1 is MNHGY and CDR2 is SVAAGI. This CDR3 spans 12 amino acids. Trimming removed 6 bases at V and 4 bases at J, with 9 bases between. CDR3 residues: CASSLHLYGYTF. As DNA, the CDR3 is TGTGCCAGCAGCCTACATCTCTATGGCTACACCTTC.

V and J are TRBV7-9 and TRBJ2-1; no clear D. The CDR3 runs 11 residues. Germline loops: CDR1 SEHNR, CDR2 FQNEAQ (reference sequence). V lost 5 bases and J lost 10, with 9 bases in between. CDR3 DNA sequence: TGTGCCAGCAGCGCCGGATTAGAGCAGTTCTTC. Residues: CASSAGLEQFF.

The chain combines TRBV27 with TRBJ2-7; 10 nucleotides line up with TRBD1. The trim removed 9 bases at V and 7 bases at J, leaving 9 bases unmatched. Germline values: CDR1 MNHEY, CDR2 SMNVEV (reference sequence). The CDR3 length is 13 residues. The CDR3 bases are TGTGCCAGTATCCGGGACAGGGGACATGAGCAGTACTTC. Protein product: CASIRDRGHEQYF.

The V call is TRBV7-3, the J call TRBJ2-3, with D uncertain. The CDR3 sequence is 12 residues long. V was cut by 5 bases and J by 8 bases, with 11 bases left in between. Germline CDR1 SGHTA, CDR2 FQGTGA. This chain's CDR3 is CASSPSGPTQYF. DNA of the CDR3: TGTGCCAGCAGCCCCTCGGGTCCTACGCAGTATTTT.

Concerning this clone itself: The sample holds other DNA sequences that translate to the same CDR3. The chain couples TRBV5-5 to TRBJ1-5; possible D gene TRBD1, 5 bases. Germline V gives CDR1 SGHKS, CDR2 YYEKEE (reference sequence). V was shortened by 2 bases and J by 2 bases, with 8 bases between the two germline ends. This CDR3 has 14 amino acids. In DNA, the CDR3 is TGTGCCAGCAGCTTTCGGGACGGCAATCAGCCCCAGCATTTT. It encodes CASSFRDGNQPQHF. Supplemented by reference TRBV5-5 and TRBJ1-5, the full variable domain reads DAGVTQSPTHLIKTRGQQVTLRCSPISGHKSVSWYQQVLGQGPQFIFQYYEKEERGRGNFPDRFSARQFPNYSSELNVNALLLGDSALYLCASSFRDGNQPQHFGDGTRLSIL.

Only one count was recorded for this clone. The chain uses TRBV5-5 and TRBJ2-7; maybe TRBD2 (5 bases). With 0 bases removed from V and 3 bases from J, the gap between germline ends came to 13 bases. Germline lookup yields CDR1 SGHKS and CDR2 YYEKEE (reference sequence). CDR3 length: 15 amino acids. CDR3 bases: TGTGCCAGCAGCTTGGCGGCTAGCCCATTCTACGAGCAGTACTTC. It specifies CASSLAASPFYEQYF. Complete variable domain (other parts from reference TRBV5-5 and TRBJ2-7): DAGVTQSPTHLIKTRGQQVTLRCSPISGHKSVSWYQQVLGQGPQFIFQYYEKEERGRGNFPDRFSARQFPNYSSELNVNALLLGDSALYLCASSLAASPFYEQYFGPGTRLTVT.

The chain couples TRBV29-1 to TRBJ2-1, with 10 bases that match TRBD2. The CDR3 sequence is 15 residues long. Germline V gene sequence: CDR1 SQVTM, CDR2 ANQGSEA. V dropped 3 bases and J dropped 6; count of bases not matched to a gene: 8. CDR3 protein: CSVEVGSGRANEQFF. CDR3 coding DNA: TGCAGCGTTGAGGTCGGCAGCGGGAGGGCCAATGAGCAGTTCTTC.